This T cell receptor beta chain was found in a study of T cells in Graves' hyperthyroidism and ophthalmopathy. V was pared by 2 bases and J by 0 bases, with 23 bases between. The CDR3 covers 19 residues. Per germline, CDR1 DFQATT and CDR2 SNEGSKA (reference sequence). Template material for amplifying TCR beta CDR3 regions consisted of RNA transcripts. An initial round of RT-PCR targeting the TCR CDR3 relied on the HTBI primer set. In TCRdb, the multiplex PCR reads were re-called with MiXCR into one record per CDR3 protein. This sample has about 360,000 distinct CDR3 sequences; 13% occur once, and the top ten carry 9.2%.

Sequenced: blood. The clonotype originates from a woman aged 18-30 years with Graves' hyperthyroidism. The chain uses TRBV20-1 and TRBJ1-3, with D perhaps TRBD1 (5 bases). CDR3 region: CSARSSYTGPSGSGNTIYF. The CDR3, as DNA: TGCAGTGCTAGATCATCCTATACGGGACCGTCAGGCTCTGGAAACACCATATATTTT.